These 31 T cell receptor beta chains share one sample of origin, sequenced in a study of T cells expressing NK-cell markers. From its re-call of the 5' RACE reads, TCRdb lists each CDR3 protein once, without DNA. Recorded here are over 350,000 distinct CDR3 sequences; the top ten clones represent roughly 10%. Input material: blood T cells: a sorted CD56 or NKG2C T cell subset, CD4+ or CD8+ T cells, or bulk PBMC T cells (not recorded which). The receptors stem from a woman in her fifties or sixties in good health.

The rearrangement uses TRBV12-3 or TRBV12-4 and TRBJ2-1; the D gene TCRdb calls, TRBD1, cannot be checked with no DNA. This CDR3 has 13 residues. CDR3 residues: CASSPNGLSQQFF.

The CDR3 is CASSQAGVYTGELFF. This sequence joins TRBV3-1 and TRBJ2-2; the D gene TCRdb calls, TRBD2, cannot be checked with no DNA. CDR1 and CDR2 from the germline V gene are LGHDT and YNNKEL (reference sequence). This CDR3 spans 15 amino acids.

The V and J genes are TRBV4-2 and TRBJ2-1. CDR1 is LGHNA, CDR2 YNFKEQ, per germline. The CDR3 length is 14 residues. The chain's CDR3 is CASSQDVKYNEQFF.

V usage is TRBV4-1 and J usage is TRBJ2-3; TCRdb's D gene call, TRBD1, goes unchecked for lack of DNA. Germline assignment: CDR1 MGHRA and CDR2 YSYEKL. There are 16 residues in the CDR3. Here the CDR3 reads CASSQDRGQGPDTQYF.

This rearrangement joins TRBV12-3 or TRBV12-4 to TRBJ2-5; lacking DNA, the TRBD1 call made by TCRdb goes unchecked. This CDR3 comprises 12 residues. The chain's CDR3 is CASSPLRETQYF.

The chain carries TRBV20-1 and TRBJ2-1; TCRdb picks TRBD1, but there is no DNA to check that call. This CDR3 is built from 18 residues. The germline V gene has CDR1 DFQATT and CDR2 SNEGSKA (reference sequence). The CDR3 loop is CSARDRLSPTSNRNEQFF.

The CDR3 here is CSARDRHSYEQYF. The chain links TRBV20-1 to TRBJ2-7. In germline, CDR1 is DFQATT, CDR2 SNEGSKA (reference sequence). The CDR3 is 13 residues long.

This rearrangement joins TRBV7-2 to TRBJ2-5; the TRBD1 assignment by TCRdb is unverifiable without DNA. The V gene's germline CDR1 is SGHTA and CDR2 FQGNSA. The CDR3 covers 13 residues. The CDR3 spells CASTTGIQETQYF.

The chain couples TRBV5-1 to TRBJ2-1. The germline gives CDR1 SGHRS, CDR2 YFSETQ. CDR3 length: 15 residues. CDR3 region: CASSFTQTIYNEQFF. The full variable domain, rest sourced from reference TRBV5-1 and TRBJ2-1, is KAGVTQTPRYLIKTRGQQVTLSCSPISGHRSVSWYQQTPGQGLQFLFEYFSETQRNKGNFPGRFSGRQFSNSRSEMNVSTLELGDSALYLCASSFTQTIYNEQFFGPGTRLTVL.

This chain uses TRBV10-3 with TRBJ2-2. This CDR3 contains 16 residues. The V gene's germline CDR1 is ENHRY and CDR2 SYGVKD. The CDR3 region is CAIKSSDAVNTGELFF.

This chain joins TRBV25-1 and TRBJ1-5; TCRdb reports TRBD1, a call that lacks DNA to check it against. The germline V gene has CDR1 MGHDK and CDR2 SYGVNS. This CDR3 is built from 15 residues. The CDR3 spells CASSGLRDSNQPQHF.

This chain joins TRBV12-3 or TRBV12-4 and TRBJ2-1; TCRdb calls TRBD2, which cannot be checked without DNA. There are 16 residues in the CDR3. CDR3 amino acids: CASSLLAGGGSNEQFF.

The chain couples TRBV3-1 to TRBJ2-5. The germline gives CDR1 LGHDT, CDR2 YNNKEL (reference sequence). The CDR3 length is 14 residues. Here the CDR3 reads CASSQEATQETQYF.

The V gene is TRBV12-3 or TRBV12-4, the J gene TRBJ1-4. The CDR3 consists of 14 residues. The CDR3 loop reads CASASYSTNEKLFF.

V usage is TRBV7-9 and J usage is TRBJ2-2; absent DNA, TCRdb's TRBD1 call cannot be checked. Germline V CDR1 and CDR2: SEHNR, FQNEAQ (reference sequence). CDR3 length: 13 amino acids. The CDR3 loop is CASSLTVAGELFF. Complete variable domain (other parts from reference TRBV7-9 and TRBJ2-2): DTGVSQNPRHKITKRGQNVTFRCDPISEHNRLYWYRQTLGQGPEFLTYFQNEAQLEKSRLLSDRFSAERPKGSFSTLEIQRTEQGDSAMYLCASSLTVAGELFFGEGSRLTVL.

The gene calls are TRBV29-1 and TRBJ2-3; without DNA, the TCRdb call of TRBD1 cannot be checked. CDR1 SQVTM and CDR2 ANQGSEA come from the germline V gene. The CDR3 totals 13 residues. The CDR3 is CSKTAPSTDTQYF.

CDR3: CAIMVGTGGGKDEQFF. The rearrangement links TRBV10-3 to TRBJ2-1; no DNA is available, so the TRBD1 call from TCRdb remains unchecked. There are 16 residues in the CDR3. Germline CDR1 reads ENHRY; CDR2 reads SYGVKD.

This chain joins TRBV7-9 and TRBJ2-7; the D call from TCRdb, TRBD2, cannot be confirmed without DNA. Germline V CDR1 and CDR2: SEHNR, FQNEAQ (reference sequence). This CDR3 contains 18 residues. CDR3 sequence reads: CASSLASGLAGRSYEQYF.

The J gene is TRBJ2-7, the V gene TRBV3-1. The germline V gene encodes CDR1 LGHDT and CDR2 YNNKEL (reference sequence). This CDR3 is 11 amino acids long. The CDR3 spells CASSQSTEQYF.

The chain is built from TRBV21-1 and TRBJ2-2; TCRdb outputs TRBD2, but without DNA this stays unchecked. TRBV21-1 is an annotated pseudogene. This CDR3 contains 20 residues. The CDR3 reads CASSDIPGLAGGRETGELFF.

This chain joins TRBV11-2 and TRBJ2-5; TCRdb calls TRBD2, which cannot be checked without DNA. The CDR3 is 18 residues long. Germline lookup yields CDR1 SGHAT and CDR2 FQNNGV. The CDR3 is CASSLGGRTSGFQETQYF.

The V and J genes are TRBV20-1 and TRBJ1-6; TCRdb's assignment of TRBD1 cannot be checked, as there is no DNA. This CDR3 comprises 14 residues. In germline, CDR1 is DFQATT, CDR2 SNEGSKA (reference sequence). The CDR3 loop is CSAHRGQGNSPLHF.

The chain has TRBV27 and TRBJ2-7; TCRdb proposes TRBD2, but this gene call is untestable without DNA. The CDR3 extends over 14 amino acids. The germline gives CDR1 MNHEY, CDR2 SMNVEV (reference sequence). The CDR3 spells CASRRGSPGYEQYF.

The V gene is TRBV4-2, the J gene TRBJ2-2. From germline, CDR1 is LGHNA and CDR2 YNFKEQ. CDR3 length: 16 amino acids. CDR3 region: CASSMGSREGDGELFF.

The CDR3 region is CASKKGQNSYNEQFF. The chain combines TRBV5-1 with TRBJ2-1; the D gene TCRdb calls, TRBD2, cannot be checked with no DNA. CDR1 and CDR2 (germline): SGHRS, YFSETQ. The CDR3 length is 15 residues.

The chain employs TRBV4-2 and TRBJ2-5; there is no DNA to check the TCRdb D call of TRBD1. Germline assignment: CDR1 LGHNA and CDR2 YNFKEQ. This CDR3 spans 14 amino acids. CDR3 sequence: CASSQATAQETQYF.

The J gene is TRBJ2-1, the V gene TRBV3-1; the TCRdb D gene call, TRBD2, has no DNA to confirm it. Germline V gene data show CDR1 as LGHDT and CDR2 as YNNKEL (reference sequence). This CDR3 has 16 residues. The CDR3 reads CASSQDLSGRAREQFF.

The chain combines TRBV19 with TRBJ2-5; the TCRdb D gene call, TRBD1, has no DNA to confirm it. Germline assignment: CDR1 LNHDA and CDR2 SQIVND (reference sequence). This CDR3 has 14 amino acids. CDR3 in amino acids: CASSTHRGSETQYF.

The V and J genes are TRBV25-1 and TRBJ2-3; the D call of TRBD2 rests on TCRdb alone, since no DNA is present to check it. This CDR3 has 13 amino acids. Germline loops: CDR1 MGHDK, CDR2 SYGVNS. CDR3 residues: CAAGYPSTDTQYF.

The rearrangement uses TRBV12-3 or TRBV12-4 and TRBJ2-4; TCRdb names TRBD2, which stays unverified in the absence of DNA. The CDR3 runs 11 residues. CDR3 sequence reads: CASGEGGIQYF.

V is TRBV12-3 or TRBV12-4 and J is TRBJ1-2; absent DNA, TCRdb's TRBD1 call cannot be checked. The CDR3 is 13 residues long. The CDR3 loop reads CASSFRGRYGYTF.